Listed below are T cell receptor beta chains from one sample, sequenced in a study of CD8 T cells in ankylosing spondylitis. TCRdb re-analysed the 5' RACE reads in MiXCR, keeping a single row per CDR3 protein. The sample includes fewer than 200,000 distinct CDR3 sequences, over 15% of them seen just once. Material: blood, either unsorted or a sorted T cell fraction (not recorded which). All receptors derive from a male donor aged 10-35 years with ankylosing spondylitis or in good health (not recorded which). Each CDR3 is given with its conserved first and last residue. The D gene is left open where the match is weak. Clone size is stated in some rows and not others, as once, few, many or a class when expanded.

d_call	j_call	cdr3_length	clone_size	v_call	cdr3_aa	cdr3_nt
NA	TRBJ2-1	14	NA	TRBV5-1	CASSLAQGNNEQFF	TGCGCCAGCAGCTTGGCTCAAGGGAACAATGAGCAGTTCTTC
TRBD1	TRBJ2-1	14	many	TRBV10-1	CASSPGQAYNEQFF	TGCGCCAGTTCGCCCGGACAGGCCTACAATGAGCAGTTCTTC
TRBD2	TRBJ2-1	13	many	TRBV5-1	CASSLAGTREQFF	TGCGCCAGCAGCTTGGCCGGGACTAGAGAGCAGTTCTTC
NA	TRBJ2-7	15	NA	TRBV25-1	CASSESAKGNHEQYF	TGTGCCAGCAGTGAATCGGCTAAGGGGAACCACGAGCAGTACTTC
NA	TRBJ2-3	15	many	TRBV20-1	CSASGSLLSTDTQYF	TGCAGTGCTAGCGGGAGCCTATTGTCCACAGATACGCAGTATTTT
TRBD1	TRBJ2-1	15	once	TRBV20-1	CSARGIRNSYNEQFF	TGCAGTGCCAGGGGGATTAGAAACTCCTACAATGAGCAGTTCTTC
NA	TRBJ2-1	16	many	TRBV7-2	CASSATAAADYNEQFF	TGTGCCAGCAGCGCCACGGCAGCGGCTGACTACAATGAGCAGTTCTTC
NA	TRBJ2-7	11	few	TRBV6-5	CAAKGTSSWYF	TGTGCCGCGAAAGGGACCTCATCCTGGTACTTC
NA	TRBJ2-5	13	many	TRBV20-1	CSARGGSGGTQYF	TGCAGTGCTAGAGGGGGGTCCGGCGGGACCCAGTACTTC
TRBD2	TRBJ2-1	16	many	TRBV27	CASSSPGGGSPNEQFF	TGTGCCAGCAGTTCCCCGGGGGGGGGGAGCCCCAATGAGCAGTTCTTC
NA	TRBJ2-3	14	many	TRBV12-3/TRBV12-4	CASSPTGIADTQYF	TGTGCCAGCAGCCCTACAGGGATAGCCGATACGCAGTATTTT
TRBD2	TRBJ2-1	15	many	TRBV12-3/TRBV12-4	CASSLFIAGGLEQFF	TGTGCCAGCAGTTTATTCATAGCGGGGGGTCTTGAGCAGTTCTTC
TRBD1	TRBJ2-1	14	NA	TRBV29-1	CSAYRQGTYNEQFF	TGCAGCGCTTACCGACAGGGAACTTACAATGAGCAGTTCTTC
TRBD1	TRBJ2-2	18	many	TRBV4-1	CASSQNSEGTGVPGELFF	TGCGCCAGCAGCCAAAATTCCGAGGGGACAGGAGTCCCCGGGGAGCTGTTTTTT
NA	TRBJ1-3	11	many	TRBV4-1	CASSHGNTIYF	TGCGCCAGCAGCCACGGAAACACCATATATTTT
NA	TRBJ1-3	15	few	TRBV20-1	CSASDGILSGNTIYF	TGCAGTGCTAGTGACGGTATTTTGTCTGGAAACACCATATATTTT
TRBD2	TRBJ2-7	18	many	TRBV6-2/TRBV6-3	CASSYPSPTREGSYEQYF	TGTGCCAGCAGTTACCCATCGCCAACGCGGGAGGGATCCTACGAGCAGTACTTC
TRBD2	TRBJ2-3	15	many	TRBV12-3/TRBV12-4	CASRRIAGGTDTQYF	TGTGCCAGCAGACGAATAGCGGGAGGCACAGATACGCAGTATTTT
NA	TRBJ2-1	15	many	TRBV20-1	CSAPPPGLIYNEQFF	TGCAGTGCCCCACCTCCGGGGCTTATTTACAATGAGCAGTTCTTC
TRBD2	TRBJ2-5	13	many	TRBV20-1	CSARGLGAETQYF	TGCAGTGCTAGGGGACTAGGTGCGGAGACCCAGTACTTC
TRBD2	TRBJ2-7	18	many	TRBV27	CASSSTRLAGEAAAEQYF	TGTGCCAGCAGTTCGACCAGACTAGCGGGAGAGGCTGCGGCCGAGCAGTACTTC
NA	TRBJ2-1	12	many	TRBV6-2/TRBV6-3	CASRPQGRVQFF	TGTGCCAGCAGACCACAGGGGAGGGTGCAGTTCTTC
TRBD2	TRBJ2-3	15	many	TRBV9	CASSATSGRGDTQYF	TGTGCCAGCAGCGCTACAAGCGGGAGGGGAGATACGCAGTATTTT
NA	TRBJ1-2	14	many	TRBV5-5	CASSFQGPDYGYTF	TGTGCCAGCAGCTTTCAGGGGCCGGACTATGGCTACACCTTC
TRBD2	TRBJ2-3	16	many	TRBV5-5	CASSSLRTSGTDTQYF	TGTGCCAGCAGCTCGCTACGGACTAGCGGCACAGATACGCAGTATTTT
TRBD2	TRBJ2-1	16	NA	TRBV6-1	CASSEMGTSSYNEQFF	TGTGCCAGCAGTGAAATGGGGACTAGCTCCTACAATGAGCAGTTCTTC
TRBD1	TRBJ1-2	13	few	TRBV7-9	CASSPQGANGYTF	TGTGCCAGCAGCCCGCAGGGGGCAAATGGCTACACCTTC
NA	TRBJ1-3	11	NA	TRBV6-2/TRBV6-3	CASSYPGRITF	TGTGCCAGCAGTTACCCAGGACGGATAACTTTT
NA	TRBJ1-6	15	many	TRBV7-9	CASLRDRGSHSPLHF	TGTGCCAGCCTACGAGACCGAGGGAGTCATTCACCCCTCCACTTT
NA	TRBJ1-1	14	many	TRBV12-3/TRBV12-4	CASSLHSMNTEAFF	TGTGCCAGCAGTTTGCATTCTATGAACACTGAAGCTTTCTTT
NA	TRBJ2-1	11	NA	TRBV10-3	CAIIDGNEQFF	TGTGCCATCATAGACGGCAATGAGCAGTTCTTC
NA	TRBJ1-1	13	many	TRBV12-3/TRBV12-4	CASTAGVFTEAFF	TGTGCCAGCACCGCAGGGGTATTCACTGAAGCTTTCTTT
NA	TRBJ2-1	14	many	TRBV5-1	CASSLGTNLGEQFF	TGCGCCAGCAGCTTGGGGACTAACCTCGGTGAGCAGTTCTTC
NA	TRBJ2-3	16	many	TRBV6-6	CASSYPGLSRSDTQYF	TGTGCCAGCAGTTACCCAGGGCTCTCCCGTTCAGATACGCAGTATTTT
NA	TRBJ1-1	11	many	TRBV5-5	CASSLLLEAFF	TGTGCCAGCAGCTTGTTACTAGAAGCTTTCTTT
NA	TRBJ1-1	14	NA	TRBV29-1	CSVGGAEPNTEAFF	TGCAGCGTGGGGGGTGCAGAACCGAACACTGAAGCTTTCTTT
TRBD1	TRBJ1-6	15	many	TRBV20-1	CSAEDRGSYNSPLHF	TGCAGTGCTGAGGACAGGGGTTCCTATAATTCACCCCTCCACTTT
NA	TRBJ2-5	13	many	TRBV20-1	CSALPGSWETQYF	TGCAGTGCTTTACCGGGTAGCTGGGAGACCCAGTACTTC
NA	TRBJ2-3	14	many	TRBV28	CASRGSTSTDTQYF	TGTGCCAGCAGGGGAAGTACGAGCACAGATACGCAGTATTTT
NA	TRBJ2-1	14	NA	TRBV6-5	CASSYDHKWNEQFF	TGTGCCAGCAGTTACGATCACAAATGGAATGAGCAGTTCTTC
TRBD2	TRBJ2-1	16	NA	TRBV9	CASSVESSGYYNEQFF	TGTGCCAGCAGCGTAGAGTCTAGCGGCTACTACAATGAGCAGTTCTTC
NA	TRBJ2-1	12	NA	TRBV29-1	CSVAGSYNEQFF	TGCAGCGTTGCGGGCAGTTACAATGAGCAGTTCTTC
TRBD1	TRBJ2-5	16	many	TRBV5-1	CASSWGDRVGLETQYF	TGCGCCAGCAGCTGGGGCGACAGGGTCGGGTTGGAGACCCAGTACTTC
NA	TRBJ2-3	13	many	TRBV29-1	CSVVRTTTDTQYF	TGCAGCGTTGTAAGGACTACCACAGATACGCAGTATTTT
TRBD2	TRBJ2-1	16	many	TRBV4-2	CASSQDLREWGNEQFF	TGTGCCAGCAGCCAAGATCTGCGGGAGTGGGGGAATGAGCAGTTCTTC
NA	TRBJ2-2	19	many	TRBV6-6	CASSYPLRPGRVDTGELFF	TGTGCCAGCAGTTATCCTCTCCGTCCAGGGAGAGTCGACACCGGGGAGCTGTTTTTT
TRBD1	TRBJ1-5	18	NA	TRBV28	CASSPGRDRGFVGQPQHF	TGTGCCAGCAGCCCCGGGAGGGACAGGGGGTTTGTTGGTCAGCCCCAGCATTTT
TRBD2	TRBJ2-5	14	many	TRBV11-2	CASSRGLAGVAQYF	TGTGCCAGCAGCCGGGGACTAGCGGGAGTAGCCCAGTACTTC
TRBD1	TRBJ2-5	14	many	TRBV2	CASSGTGGRETQYF	TGTGCCAGCAGTGGGACAGGGGGCCGGGAGACCCAGTACTTC
NA	TRBJ1-1	12	many	TRBV6-1	CASSEAGVEAFF	TGTGCCAGCAGTGAAGCTGGGGTGGAAGCTTTCTTT
NA	TRBJ1-4	15	few	TRBV6-5	CASSPLTRVDEKLFF	TGTGCCAGCAGCCCTCTGACACGGGTAGACGAAAAACTGTTTTTT
NA	TRBJ2-7	13	many	TRBV14	CASSLQFPVEQYF	TGTGCCAGCAGCTTACAATTCCCCGTCGAGCAGTACTTC
TRBD2	TRBJ2-3	16	NA	TRBV29-1	CSVARTSGYSTDTQYF	TGCAGCGTTGCTCGGACTAGCGGGTATAGCACAGATACGCAGTATTTT
NA	TRBJ2-1	15	many	TRBV4-3	CASSRRAELYNEQFF	TGCGCCAGCAGCCGTCGGGCGGAACTCTACAATGAGCAGTTCTTC
NA	TRBJ2-3	15	many	TRBV9	CASSVAGPPADTQYF	TGTGCCAGCAGCGTAGCGGGCCCCCCGGCCGATACGCAGTATTTT